The 9 T cell receptor beta chains listed next were all sequenced from one sample in a study of OX40 agonist ivuxolimab in advanced cancers. Profiling relied on immunoSEQ multiplex PCR, and the TCRdb table lists in-frame clones only, not all of them. Altogether tens of thousands of clones are present, approximately 83% being singletons, with the ten largest covering about 4.5%. This material consisted of CD4+ or CD8+ T cells sorted from blood, taken in a trial of the OX40 agonist ivuxolimab. The receptors originated from an adult with an advanced solid tumor such as melanoma, head and neck, liver or kidney cancer.

This sequence joins TRBV19 and TRBJ2-6; possibly TRBD1 for D (5 bases). Trimming took off 3 bases at V and 4 bases at J, with 10 bases between the two ends. This CDR3 comprises 15 residues. CDR1 and CDR2 (germline): LNHDA, SQIVND (reference sequence). The CDR3 sequence: CASSIRESGANVLTF. CDR3 nucleotides: TGTGCCAGTAGTATCAGGGAATCCGGGGCCAACGTCCTGACTTTC.

The CDR3 region has the DNA TGCGCCAGCAGCCAAGAGGACGGGGGGTTCTCCTACGAGCAGTACTTC. This encodes CASSQEDGGFSYEQYF. The rearrangement uses TRBV4-1 and TRBJ2-7, with 7 nucleotides matching TRBD2. CDR3 length equals 16 residues. Germline V CDR1 and CDR2: MGHRA, YSYEKL. V lost 0 bases to trimming and J lost 0 bases; unmatched junction nucleotides: 5.

Many counts were recorded for this clone. The chain is built from TRBV18 and TRBJ2-4; D gene ambiguous. The CDR3 covers 15 residues. Deletions cut 3 bases from V and 0 bases from J, with 9 bases between. CDR1 and CDR2 from the germline V gene are KGHSH and LQKENI. CDR3 region: CASSPDSAAKNIQYF. The CDR3 DNA reads as TGTGCCAGCTCACCTGATTCAGCAGCCAAAAACATTCAGTACTTC.

Details on this clone: Other DNA sequences in the same sample also yield this CDR3. The V gene is TRBV4-3, the J gene TRBJ2-2; D gene uncertain. The CDR3 is 17 residues long. Trimming took 3 bases from V and 1 from J, leaving 15 bases between them. CDR1 LGHNA and CDR2 YSLEER come from the germline V gene. CDR3 sequence: CASSQDRGALNTGELFF. CDR3 coding DNA: TGCGCCAGCAGCCAGGATCGAGGAGCTCTGAACACCGGGGAGCTGTTTTTT.

V usage is TRBV2 and J usage is TRBJ1-2, with D possibly being TRBD1 (5 bases). V lost 4 bases and J lost 4, with 16 bases in between. The CDR3 is 15 amino acids. Germline loops: CDR1 SNHLY, CDR2 FYNNEI. The CDR3 loop is CASSAGPRTLYGYTF. DNA for the CDR3: TGTGCCAGCAGTGCGGGACCTAGAACCCTCTATGGCTACACCTTC.

This chain joins TRBV19 and TRBJ1-2, with D hard to call. The CDR3 contains 15 residues. Trimming cost V 7 bases and J 0 bases, with 15 bases left between them. CDR1 and CDR2 from the germline V gene are LNHDA and SQIVND (reference sequence). Here the CDR3 DNA reads TGTGCCAGTACTCCTGGGAGTACATCTAACTATGGCTACACCTTC. Amino acids: CASTPGSTSNYGYTF.

There are a few counts of this clone. V and J are TRBV5-6 and TRBJ1-6; D possibly corresponds to TRBD1 (5 bases). There are 16 residues in the CDR3. The V gene's germline CDR1 is SGHDT and CDR2 YYEEEE. V dropped 1 base and J dropped 4 bases, with 12 bases sitting between them. The CDR3 sequence is CASSLSPTAYNSPLHF. The CDR3 bases are TGTGCCAGCAGCTTGTCTCCGACAGCGTATAATTCACCCCTCCACTTT.

The V gene is TRBV5-4, the J gene TRBJ1-2; TRBD1 matches 8 bases. CDR3 length: 16 amino acids. The germline V gene has CDR1 SGHNT and CDR2 YYREEE (reference sequence). With 0 bases clipped from V and 0 bases from J, the junction kept 4 bases outside the gene matches. The CDR3 loop reads CASSLAGQAANYGYTF. The CDR3 region has the DNA TGTGCCAGCAGCTTGGCGGGACAGGCGGCTAACTATGGCTACACCTTC.

The chain links TRBV29-1 to TRBJ1-2; D is ambiguous. The CDR3 length is 12 residues. The germline gives CDR1 SQVTM, CDR2 ANQGSEA. The V gene lost 3 bases and the J gene lost 2 bases, with 7 bases spanning the gap. The CDR3 region is CSVDTVNYGYTF. CDR3 sequence (DNA): TGCAGCGTTGATACAGTGAACTATGGCTACACCTTC.